A single sample gave rise to the 18 T cell receptor beta chains below, sequenced in a study of Ad26.COV2.S vaccination and SARS-CoV-2 variants. Sequenced by immunoSEQ multiplex PCR; TCRdb stores in-frame clones only, minus some. The sample contains 410,000 or so clones, 75% to 95% of which appear only once. The treatment denotes: around 19 received Ad26.COV2.S at low or high dose, single or two shots; about 5 received placebo; per-sample allocation not given. Sampling was done on day 63 after the first vaccine or placebo injection. The sample was peripheral blood, taken in a trial of Ad26.COV2.S vaccine versus placebo. These receptors originate from a person between 18 and 60 years old who received the Ad26.COV2.S COVID-19 vaccine or a placebo.

The chain uses TRBV2 and TRBJ2-7; tentative D call: TRBD2 (6 bases). Trimming took 7 bases from V and 2 from J, leaving 12 bases between them. The CDR3 runs to 13 residues. Germline lookup yields CDR1 SNHLY and CDR2 FYNNEI. The CDR3 DNA is TGTGCCAGCATGCCGGGACTTACCTACGAGCAGTACTTC. The encoded protein is CASMPGLTYEQYF.

This CDR3 reads CASTTLSGANVLTF. CDR3 coding DNA: TGTGCCAGCACAACCTTGTCTGGGGCCAACGTCCTGACTTTC. The V gene is TRBV28, the J gene TRBJ2-6; D unclear. Trimming pared 7 bases from V and 1 base from J, leaving 8 bases between. CDR3 size: 14 residues. Germline assignment: CDR1 MDHEN and CDR2 SYDVKM.

V gene TRBV6-2 or TRBV6-3 combines with J gene TRBJ2-7, with 11 positions matching TRBD2. From germline, CDR1 is MNHEY and CDR2 SVGEGT. The CDR3 spans 20 residues. V gave up 1 base and J gave up 1 base; unmatched junction bases: 15. CDR3 in DNA: TGTGCCAGCAGTTACTACCCGGGACTAGCGGACCTCAGTACTTCCTACGAGCAGTACTTC. Translation gives CASSYYPGLADLSTSYEQYF.

The CDR3 DNA follows: TGTGCCAGCAGTTTAACCGATAGGGACACCCGCACAGATACGCAGTATTTT. Protein sequence: CASSLTDRDTRTDTQYF. The chain has TRBV28 and TRBJ2-3, with a possible D match to TRBD1 (6 bases). This CDR3 region has 17 residues. The V end was cut by 2 bases, the J end by 1 base, with 16 bases between. Per germline, CDR1 MDHEN and CDR2 SYDVKM.

The chain carries TRBV19 and TRBJ2-3; D uncertain. The germline V and J ends were trimmed by 6 bases and 2 bases, with 9 bases remaining between them. The CDR3 is made up of 13 amino acids. CDR1 and CDR2 from the germline V gene are LNHDA and SQIVND (reference sequence). The CDR3 DNA sequence: TGTGCCAGTAGCCTAGGGATCACAGATACGCAGTATTTT. It translates to CASSLGITDTQYF.

This clone appeared once. The gene calls are TRBV6-2 or TRBV6-3 and TRBJ1-1, with D possibly TRBD1 on 5 matching bases. Germline CDR1 reads MNHEY; CDR2 reads SVGEGT. CDR3 length: 15 residues. Trimming shortened V by 0 bases and J by 4 bases, and 12 bases separated the two germline ends. This CDR3 is CASSYSPGSVTEAFF. CDR3 coding DNA: TGTGCCAGCAGTTACTCGCCAGGGTCGGTCACTGAAGCTTTCTTT.

This chain connects TRBV30 to TRBJ2-7, with 10 positions matching TRBD2. V shed 7 bases and J 7 bases; nucleotides not matched to a gene: 13. This CDR3 comprises 14 residues. Per the germline V gene, CDR1 is GTSNPN and CDR2 is SVGIG (reference sequence). CDR3 DNA: TGTGCCTCCGAGCCTAGCGGGAGAGGGGGAGAGCAGTACTTC. Its translation: CASEPSGRGGEQYF.

The V call is TRBV10-3, the J call TRBJ2-7; 7 bases line up with TRBD2. This CDR3 comprises 15 residues. With V trimmed by 7 bases and J by 4 bases, 13 bases remained unmatched. Germline V gene lookup returns CDR1 ENHRY and CDR2 SYGVKD. The CDR3 protein is CAINPEPGGIYEQYF. CDR3 DNA: TGTGCCATCAATCCGGAACCGGGAGGCATATACGAGCAGTACTTC.

V gene TRBV2 combines with J gene TRBJ1-2; no clear D gene. V lost 3 bases and J lost 6, with 14 bases in between. The CDR3 is made up of 14 amino acids. Germline V gene sequence: CDR1 SNHLY, CDR2 FYNNEI. In nucleotides, the CDR3 is TGTGCCAGCAGTGATCTGGGAATAGGGAATGGCTACACCTTC. Its protein product is CASSDLGIGNGYTF.

The CDR3 spells CASSHGTSESNEQFF. CDR3 DNA sequence: TGCGCCAGCAGCCACGGGACTAGCGAAAGCAATGAGCAGTTCTTC. V and J are TRBV4-3 and TRBJ2-1; 10 bases align to TRBD2. The CDR3 length is 15 residues. CDR1 is LGHNA and CDR2 is YSLEER in the germline V gene. The V and J ends lost 3 bases and 6 bases, in that order; junction bases with no gene match: 5.

CDR3 region: CASSRVLGTPLYEQYF. CDR3 bases: TGTGCCAGTAGTAGGGTGCTCGGAACCCCACTCTACGAGCAGTACTTC. V and J are TRBV19 and TRBJ2-7; D gene uncertain. Trimming cost V 4 bases and J 3 bases, with 19 bases left between them. CDR1 and CDR2 from the germline V gene are LNHDA and SQIVND (reference sequence). The CDR3 has 16 amino acids.

The V call is TRBV5-5, the J call TRBJ1-3, with D tentatively TRBD1 (6 bases). Germline V lookup: CDR1 SGHKS, CDR2 YYEKEE (reference sequence). The CDR3 covers 16 residues. The V end lost 6 bases, the J end lost 1 base, and 17 bases lay between the germline ends. The CDR3 DNA follows: TGTGCCAGCACCCCCGGGGGGGCTTCTTCTGGAAACACCATATATTTT. It is translated as CASTPGGASSGNTIYF.

V usage is TRBV6-2 or TRBV6-3 and J usage is TRBJ2-7; D unresolved. With 2 bases removed from V and 6 bases from J, the gap between germline ends came to 11 bases. Germline CDR1 is MNHEY and CDR2 is SVGEGT. The CDR3 has 13 amino acids. CDR3 region: CASSYRDDREQYF. In nucleotides, the CDR3 is TGTGCCAGCAGTTACAGGGATGATCGCGAGCAGTACTTC.

This chain uses TRBV27 with TRBJ2-7; tentatively, D is TRBD1 (5 bases). Germline assignment: CDR1 MNHEY and CDR2 SMNVEV (reference sequence). V was shortened by 5 bases and J by 6 bases, with 17 bases between the two germline ends. The CDR3 consists of 14 residues. The CDR3 nucleotides are TGTGCCAGCAGTCCCCTCAGACAGTTTTCCGAGCAGTACTTC. Amino acid sequence: CASSPLRQFSEQYF.

This rearrangement joins TRBV12-5 to TRBJ2-4; TRBD2 matches at 12 bases. The CDR3 is 15 amino acids. CDR1 is LGHNT, CDR2 FRNRAP, per germline. V shed 0 bases, J shed 7 bases, and the junction held 1 base outside the gene matches. CDR3 coding DNA: TGTGCTAGTGGTTTGGTAGGGACTAGCGGGAACATTCAGTACTTC. It specifies CASGLVGTSGNIQYF. Full variable domain (missing parts from reference TRBV12-5 and TRBJ2-4): DARVTQTPRHKVTEMGQEVTMRCQPILGHNTVFWYRQTMMQGLELLAYFRNRAPLDDSGMPKDRFSAEMPDATLATLKIQPSEPRDSAVYFCASGLVGTSGNIQYFGAGTRLSVL.

This clone has just one count. This chain uses TRBV6-5 with TRBJ1-6; the D is unclear. Germline CDR1 MNHEY, CDR2 SVGAGI. The CDR3 covers 12 residues. The V and J ends lost 2 bases and 7 bases respectively, with 3 bases between them. Here the CDR3 reads CASSYINSPLHF. The CDR3 DNA is TGTGCCAGCAGTTACATAAATTCACCCCTCCACTTT.

The chain links TRBV19 to TRBJ2-7; D is perhaps TRBD1 (6 bases). Trimming shortened V by 1 base and J by 1 base, and 14 bases separated the two germline ends. CDR1 is LNHDA, CDR2 SQIVND, per germline (reference sequence). This CDR3 comprises 16 residues. CDR3 in DNA: TGTGCCAGTAGTATAGGGACAGACTACAGATCCTACGAGCAGTACTTC. Translated: CASSIGTDYRSYEQYF.

This sequence joins TRBV10-3 and TRBJ2-5; 8 bases line up with TRBD1. The V segment lost 6 bases and the J segment 5 bases; nucleotides outside the gene matches: 11. Germline V gene lookup returns CDR1 ENHRY and CDR2 SYGVKD. This CDR3 contains 15 residues. The CDR3 spells CAIRANQGAGETQYF. Written as DNA, the CDR3 is TGTGCCATCAGAGCCAATCAGGGGGCGGGGGAGACCCAGTACTTC.